This T cell receptor (beta chain) was captured by sequencing in a study of blood T cell repertoires in COVID-19. Everyone who took part was roughly 18 to 89 years old, and they came from 20 to 25 US areas. Contact with a PCR-confirmed or clinician-diagnosed COVID-19 case occurred within 2 weeks of entry. Clones were sequenced by immunoSEQ multiplex PCR, and TCRdb holds only the in-frame ones, with some missing. There are about 180,000 clones in the sample; around 80% occur only once, and approximately 15% lies in the top ten. The receptor was derived from a man aged 55 to 69 who had been exposed to COVID-19. The sequencing sample was made of PBMCs or T cells enriched from blood (not recorded which).

CDR3 bases: TGTGCCAGCAGCTTGGGACTGTCGCTTGGCACAGATACGCAGTATTTT. The encoded protein is CASSLGLSLGTDTQYF. V and J are TRBV7-3 and TRBJ2-3; possible D gene TRBD2, 6 bases. The V gene's germline CDR1 is SGHTA and CDR2 FQGTGA. The CDR3 has 16 residues. Trimming removed 3 bases from V and 1 base from J, with 14 bases in between.